The sequence of this T cell receptor (beta chain) was determined in a study of T cells after yellow fever vaccination. This clonotype was observed many times. Its specificity is unknown. General study results and limits: Though weaker, the secondary response peaked faster, on day 5 versus 15.

CDR1 is SQVTM and CDR2 is ANQGSEA in the germline V gene. Trimming took 7 bases from V and 6 from J, leaving 7 bases between them. This CDR3 is 10 amino acids long. UMIs were added to TCR cDNA along with a universal primer site when it was made by 5'RACE template switching. TCRdb reprocessed the 5' RACE reads via MiXCR and lists one record per CDR3 protein. The table lists 250,000 or so distinct CDR3 sequences, about 7% of them singletons. This chain joins TRBV29-1 and TRBJ2-1; D is ambiguous. The sample in question was CD4+ T cells sorted from PBMCs, obtained on the day of the yellow fever booster vaccination. This receptor was obtained from a young man who received the YFV17D yellow fever vaccine. The CDR3 bases are TGCAGCGGGGCCGCCAATGAGCAGTTCTTC. It specifies CSGAANEQFF.